The entry below gives a single TCR beta chain sequence along with its context. The data were taken from a study of identical twins. Trimming pared 0 bases from V and 6 bases from J, leaving 14 bases between. This CDR3 has 15 amino acids. Germline-derived CDR1 and CDR2 are SGHRS and YFSETQ. TCRdb redid the calling of the 5' RACE reads with MiXCR, one entry per CDR3 protein. Of 240,000 or so distinct CDR3 sequences in the sample, over 9.5% are singletons; the top ten hold about 4.1%. The same data also contributed to another study, on yellow fever vaccine responses in identical twins. That report notes: It has been reported that, in twins, the vaccine T cell response seemed partly convergent and partly personalized.

The receptor was isolated from a young woman in good health. The sequenced sample was memory (CD45RO+) T cells sorted from blood. The chain links TRBV5-1 to TRBJ2-3; D might be TRBD2 (7 bases). The CDR3 here is CASSLEGGLLDTQYF. In nucleotides, the CDR3 is TGCGCCAGCAGCTTGGAGGGGGGGCTGTTGGATACGCAGTATTTT.